This T cell receptor (beta chain) was sequenced in a study of shared T cell receptors in the human thymus. The method was immunoSEQ multiplex PCR; TCRdb's version includes in-frame clones alone and lacks a portion of them. The sample has 500,000 to 850,000 clones; 87% are singletons. This sample also appeared in a second study, on human thymus T cells.

The specimen sequenced was thymocytes. The receptor was derived from a boy in the first two years of life with a congenital heart defect.

The chain's CDR3 is CASSFGTGYHSYEQYF. The CDR3 bases are TGTGCCAGCAGCTTTGGGACAGGATATCACTCCTACGAGCAGTACTTC. This rearrangement joins TRBV7-9 to TRBJ2-7; 8 bases agree with TRBD1. Germline CDR1 SEHNR, CDR2 FQNEAQ (reference sequence). After removal of 3 bases from V and 0 bases from J, the junction contained 7 bases not matched to a gene. CDR3 length equals 16 residues.